This T cell receptor beta chain is from a study of identical twins. Whole-study results and caveats: Not following the same donors, the study drew its conclusions from cross-sectional statistical analysis. Invariant cells of the MAIT and iNKT types might have partly distorted the zero-insertion analyses. In cord blood, abundant beta clonotypes had fewer insertions; memory showed no trend.

TCRdb ran MiXCR on the 5' RACE reads and lists one entry per CDR3 protein. Of approximately 220,000 distinct CDR3 sequences listed, 7.5% are singletons. From germline, CDR1 is SGHRS and CDR2 YFSETQ. V trimming: 0 bases; J trimming: 4 bases; junction bases outside the gene matches: 4. There are 15 residues in the CDR3. This clonotype was seen repeatedly, ten times or more. Its target is unknown. This same sample was also taken into another study, of yellow fever vaccine responses in identical twins.

The material sequenced was memory (CD45RO+) T cells sorted from blood. The source of this sequence is a woman aged 18-29 years in good health. The chain links TRBV5-1 to TRBJ2-1, with 7 bases aligning to TRBD1. The DNA for the CDR3 is TGCGCCAGCAGCTTGGAAGGGACAGTGTACAATGAGCAGTTCTTC. Translating it yields CASSLEGTVYNEQFF. Complete variable domain (other parts from reference TRBV5-1 and TRBJ2-1): KAGVTQTPRYLIKTRGQQVTLSCSPISGHRSVSWYQQTPGQGLQFLFEYFSETQRNKGNFPGRFSGRQFSNSRSEMNVSTLELGDSALYLCASSLEGTVYNEQFFGPGTRLTVL.